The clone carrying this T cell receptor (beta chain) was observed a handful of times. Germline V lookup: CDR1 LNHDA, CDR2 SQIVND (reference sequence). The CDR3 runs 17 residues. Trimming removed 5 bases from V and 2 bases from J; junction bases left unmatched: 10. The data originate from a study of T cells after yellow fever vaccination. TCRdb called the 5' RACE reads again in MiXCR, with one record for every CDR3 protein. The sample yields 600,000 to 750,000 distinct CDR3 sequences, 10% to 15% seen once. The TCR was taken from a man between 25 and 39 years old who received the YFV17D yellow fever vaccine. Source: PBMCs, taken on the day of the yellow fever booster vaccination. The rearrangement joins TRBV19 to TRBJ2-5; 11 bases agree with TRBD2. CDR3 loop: CASSPRLAGLGQETQYF. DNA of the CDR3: TGTGCCAGTAGTCCCAGACTAGCGGGGCTCGGGCAAGAGACCCAGTACTTC. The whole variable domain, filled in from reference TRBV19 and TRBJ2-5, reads DGGITQSPKYLFRKEGQNVTLSCEQNLNHDAMYWYRQDPGQGLRLIYYSQIVNDFQKGDIAEGYSVSREKKESFPLTVTSAQKNPTAFYLCASSPRLAGLGQETQYFGPGTRLLVL.